Reported below is one T cell receptor beta chain. The target antigen is unknown. This record belongs to a study of T-cell reconstitution after alpha-beta-depleted transplantation in children. Study conclusions and caveats: TCRbeta diversity was high at day 60 in some patients (a result of surviving recipient T cells and thymic progenitors). One year after transplant, T-cell counts and diversity came mostly from newly produced T cells. Two months or so post-transplant, alpha-beta T cells reportedly derived from several hundred expanded graft clones.

V gave up 5 bases and J gave up 1 base, with 8 bases separating them. This CDR3 contains 14 residues. The library targeted TCRbeta and was prepared with unique molecular identifiers. TCRdb re-called the PCR reads through MiXCR, storing one row per CDR3 protein. Counted here are 530,000 or so distinct CDR3 sequences, roughly 30% occurring once; the ten biggest clones make up around a third. Sequencing was performed on PBMCs, taken before TCRalphabeta/CD19-depleted stem cell transplant. V and J are TRBV6-7 and TRBJ1-4, with D unclear. TRBV6-7 is treated as an ORF (open reading frame) with a function not yet certain. The receptor was derived from a boy less than two years old with Wiskott-Aldrich syndrome, due to receive a stem cell transplant. The CDR3 is CASSNFLTNEKLFF. In nucleotides, the CDR3 is TGTGCCAGCAGTAACTTCTTAACTAATGAAAAACTGTTTTTT.